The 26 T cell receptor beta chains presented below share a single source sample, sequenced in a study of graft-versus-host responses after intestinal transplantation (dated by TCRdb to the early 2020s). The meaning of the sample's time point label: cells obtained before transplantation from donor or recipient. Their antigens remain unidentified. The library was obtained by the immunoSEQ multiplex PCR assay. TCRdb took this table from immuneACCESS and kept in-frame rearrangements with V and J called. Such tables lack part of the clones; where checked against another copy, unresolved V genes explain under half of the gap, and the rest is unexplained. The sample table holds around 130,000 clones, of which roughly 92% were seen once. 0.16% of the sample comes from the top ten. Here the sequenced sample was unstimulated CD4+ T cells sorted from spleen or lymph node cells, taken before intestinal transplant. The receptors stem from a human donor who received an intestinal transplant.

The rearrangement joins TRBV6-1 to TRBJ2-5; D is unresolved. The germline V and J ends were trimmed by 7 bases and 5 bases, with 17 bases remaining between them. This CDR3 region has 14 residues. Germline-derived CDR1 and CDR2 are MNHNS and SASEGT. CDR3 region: CASTGFLLGETQYF. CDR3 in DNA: TGTGCCAGCACTGGATTCCTCCTCGGGGAGACCCAGTACTTC.

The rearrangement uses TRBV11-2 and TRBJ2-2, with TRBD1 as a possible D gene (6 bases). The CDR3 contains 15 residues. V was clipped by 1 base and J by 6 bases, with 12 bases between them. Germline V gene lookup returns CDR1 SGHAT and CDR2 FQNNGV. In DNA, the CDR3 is TGTGCCAGCAGCTTAGCTTTCAGGGGAGCCGGGGAGCTGTTTTTT. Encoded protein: CASSLAFRGAGELFF.

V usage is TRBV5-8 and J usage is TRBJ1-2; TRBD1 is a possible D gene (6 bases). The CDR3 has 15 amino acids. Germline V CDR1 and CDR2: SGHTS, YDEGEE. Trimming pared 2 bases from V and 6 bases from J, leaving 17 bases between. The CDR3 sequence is CASSFVAQGLDGYTF. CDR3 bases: TGTGCCAGCAGCTTCGTCGCTCAGGGGCTGGATGGCTACACCTTC.

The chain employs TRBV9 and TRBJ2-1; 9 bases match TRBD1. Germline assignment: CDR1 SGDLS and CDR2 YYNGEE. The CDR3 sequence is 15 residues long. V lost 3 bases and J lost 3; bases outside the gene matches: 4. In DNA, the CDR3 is TGTGCCAGCAGCGCACTGACAGGGGGCTACAATGAGCAGTTCTTC. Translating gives CASSALTGGYNEQFF.

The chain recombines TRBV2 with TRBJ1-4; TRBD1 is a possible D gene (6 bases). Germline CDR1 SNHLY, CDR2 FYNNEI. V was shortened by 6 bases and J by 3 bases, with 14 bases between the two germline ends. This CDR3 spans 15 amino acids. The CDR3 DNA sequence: TGTGCCAGCAGCCCCCAGGGGCTTGCTAATGAAAAACTGTTTTTT. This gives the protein CASSPQGLANEKLFF.

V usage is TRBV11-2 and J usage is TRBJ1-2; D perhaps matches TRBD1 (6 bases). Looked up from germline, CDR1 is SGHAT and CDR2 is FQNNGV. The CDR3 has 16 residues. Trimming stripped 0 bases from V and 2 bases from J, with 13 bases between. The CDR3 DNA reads TGTGCCAGCAGCTTAGAACCGGGACAAGTAAACTATGGCTACACCTTC. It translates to CASSLEPGQVNYGYTF.

CDR3 nucleotide sequence: TGTGCCACCTGCGGGGAATCACACACTGAAGCTTTCTTT. As protein: CATCGESHTEAFF. The chain links TRBV2 to TRBJ1-1; D unresolved. Trimming cost V 10 bases and J 3 bases, with 15 bases left between them. This CDR3 is 13 amino acids long. Germline V CDR1 and CDR2: SNHLY, FYNNEI.

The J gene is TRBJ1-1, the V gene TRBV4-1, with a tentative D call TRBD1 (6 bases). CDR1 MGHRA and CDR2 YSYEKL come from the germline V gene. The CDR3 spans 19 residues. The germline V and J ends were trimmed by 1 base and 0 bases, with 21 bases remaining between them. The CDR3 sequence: CASSQVLAGGRGMNTEAFF. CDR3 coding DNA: TGCGCCAGCAGCCAAGTGTTGGCCGGGGGGCGCGGGATGAACACTGAAGCTTTCTTT.

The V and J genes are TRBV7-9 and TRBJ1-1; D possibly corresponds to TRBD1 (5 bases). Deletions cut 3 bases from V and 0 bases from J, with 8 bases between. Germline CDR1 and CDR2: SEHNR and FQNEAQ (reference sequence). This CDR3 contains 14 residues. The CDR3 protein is CASSLKGMNTEAFF. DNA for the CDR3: TGTGCCAGCAGCTTGAAGGGGATGAACACTGAAGCTTTCTTT. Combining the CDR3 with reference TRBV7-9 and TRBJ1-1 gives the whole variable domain DTGVSQNPRHKITKRGQNVTFRCDPISEHNRLYWYRQTLGQGPEFLTYFQNEAQLEKSRLLSDRFSAERPKGSFSTLEIQRTEQGDSAMYLCASSLKGMNTEAFFGQGTRLTVV.

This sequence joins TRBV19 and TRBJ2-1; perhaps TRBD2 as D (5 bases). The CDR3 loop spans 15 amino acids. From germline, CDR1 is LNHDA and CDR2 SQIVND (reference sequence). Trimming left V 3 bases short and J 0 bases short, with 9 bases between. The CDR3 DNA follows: TGTGCCAGTAGTATGGAGGCAAACTCCTACAATGAGCAGTTCTTC. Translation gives CASSMEANSYNEQFF.

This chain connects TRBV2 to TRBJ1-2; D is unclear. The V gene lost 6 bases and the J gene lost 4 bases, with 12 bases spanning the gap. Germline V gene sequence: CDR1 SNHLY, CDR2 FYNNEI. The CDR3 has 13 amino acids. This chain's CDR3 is CASSPTGAYGYTF. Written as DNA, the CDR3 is TGTGCCAGCAGCCCTACGGGAGCCTATGGCTACACCTTC.

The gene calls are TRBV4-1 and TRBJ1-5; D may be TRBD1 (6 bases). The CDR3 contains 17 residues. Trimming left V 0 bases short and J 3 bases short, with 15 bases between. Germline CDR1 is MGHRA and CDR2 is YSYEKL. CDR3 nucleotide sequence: TGCGCCAGCAGCCAAGACGGCGGGGGGCGGTTCAATCAGCCCCAGCATTTT. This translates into CASSQDGGGRFNQPQHF.

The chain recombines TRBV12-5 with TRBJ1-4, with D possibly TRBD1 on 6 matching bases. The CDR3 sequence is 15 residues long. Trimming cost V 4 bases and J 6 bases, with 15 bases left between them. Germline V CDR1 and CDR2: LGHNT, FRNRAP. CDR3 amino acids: CASGSSTGLDEKLFF. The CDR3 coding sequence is TGTGCTAGTGGTTCCAGTACAGGGTTGGATGAAAAACTGTTTTTT.

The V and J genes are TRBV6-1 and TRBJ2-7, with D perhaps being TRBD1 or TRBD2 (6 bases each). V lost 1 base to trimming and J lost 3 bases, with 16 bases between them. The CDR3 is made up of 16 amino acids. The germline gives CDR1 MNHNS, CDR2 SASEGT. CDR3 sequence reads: CASSEVMSGAYYEQYF. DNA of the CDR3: TGTGCCAGCAGTGAAGTCATGTCGGGGGCCTACTACGAGCAGTACTTC.

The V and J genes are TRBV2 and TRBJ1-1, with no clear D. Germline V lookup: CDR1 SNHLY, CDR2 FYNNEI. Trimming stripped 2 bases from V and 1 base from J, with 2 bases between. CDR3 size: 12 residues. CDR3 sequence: CASSEQNTEAFF. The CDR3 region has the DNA TGTGCCAGCAGTGAACAGAACACTGAAGCTTTCTTT.

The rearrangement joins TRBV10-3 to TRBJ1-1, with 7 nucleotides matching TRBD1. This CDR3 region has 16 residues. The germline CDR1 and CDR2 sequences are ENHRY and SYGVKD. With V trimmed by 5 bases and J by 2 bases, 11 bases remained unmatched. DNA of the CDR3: TGTGCCATCAGTAATGGGAGGACAGGATTCAACACTGAAGCTTTCTTT. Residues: CAISNGRTGFNTEAFF.

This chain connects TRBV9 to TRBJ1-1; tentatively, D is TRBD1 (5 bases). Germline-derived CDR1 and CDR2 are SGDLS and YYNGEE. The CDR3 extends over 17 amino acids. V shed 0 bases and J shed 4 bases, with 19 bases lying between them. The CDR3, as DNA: TGTGCCAGCAGCGTAGCTGGAGCGGCGCAGGGTAGCACTGAAGCTTTCTTT. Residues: CASSVAGAAQGSTEAFF.

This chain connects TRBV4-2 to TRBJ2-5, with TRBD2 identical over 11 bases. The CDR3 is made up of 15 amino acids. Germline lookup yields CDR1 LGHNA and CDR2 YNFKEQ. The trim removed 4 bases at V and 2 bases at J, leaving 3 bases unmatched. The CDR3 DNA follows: TGTGCCAGCAGCCGCCGACTAGCGGGGCAAGAGACCCAGTACTTC. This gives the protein CASSRRLAGQETQYF.

Written as DNA, the CDR3 is TGTGCCAGCAGCGCCAGGAACACTGAAGCTTTCTTT. Protein sequence: CASSARNTEAFF. This chain uses TRBV9 with TRBJ1-1; D remains ambiguous. From germline, CDR1 is SGDLS and CDR2 YYNGEE. V was trimmed by 3 bases and J by 1 base, leaving 4 bases between them. The CDR3 consists of 12 residues.

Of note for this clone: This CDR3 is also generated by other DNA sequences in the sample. The CDR3 loop reads CASSLGGSGANVLTF. The CDR3 DNA reads TGCGCCAGCAGCTTGGGCGGTTCTGGGGCCAACGTCCTGACTTTC. This rearrangement joins TRBV5-1 to TRBJ2-6; D remains ambiguous. This CDR3 has 15 residues. Germline CDR1 reads SGHRS; CDR2 reads YFSETQ. With 0 bases removed from V and 1 base from J, the gap between germline ends came to 5 bases. Full variable domain (outside the CDR3, taken from reference TRBV5-1 and TRBJ2-6): KAGVTQTPRYLIKTRGQQVTLSCSPISGHRSVSWYQQTPGQGLQFLFEYFSETQRNKGNFPGRFSGRQFSNSRSEMNVSTLELGDSALYLCASSLGGSGANVLTFGAGSRLTVL.

The CDR3 DNA is TGCGCCGTTACGTCGGGTAACACCGGGGAGCTGTTTTTT. As protein: CAVTSGNTGELFF. The genes are TRBV5-1 and TRBJ2-2; D uncertain. This CDR3 comprises 13 residues. V lost 10 bases, J lost 2 bases, and 12 bases lay in between. Germline-derived CDR1 and CDR2 are SGHRS and YFSETQ.

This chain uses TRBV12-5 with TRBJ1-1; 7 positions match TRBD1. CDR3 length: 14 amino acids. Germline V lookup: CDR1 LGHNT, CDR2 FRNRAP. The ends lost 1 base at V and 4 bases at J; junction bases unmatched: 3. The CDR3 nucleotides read TGTGCTAGTGGTTTGGCCCGGGACAGCACTGAAGCTTTCTTT. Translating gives CASGLARDSTEAFF.

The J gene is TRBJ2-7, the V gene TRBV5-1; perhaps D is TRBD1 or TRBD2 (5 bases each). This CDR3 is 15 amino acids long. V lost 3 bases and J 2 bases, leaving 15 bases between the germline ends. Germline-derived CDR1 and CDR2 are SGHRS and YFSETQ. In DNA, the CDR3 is TGCGCCAGCAGCTGGGGGACGGCCGACACCTACGAGCAGTACTTC. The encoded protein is CASSWGTADTYEQYF.

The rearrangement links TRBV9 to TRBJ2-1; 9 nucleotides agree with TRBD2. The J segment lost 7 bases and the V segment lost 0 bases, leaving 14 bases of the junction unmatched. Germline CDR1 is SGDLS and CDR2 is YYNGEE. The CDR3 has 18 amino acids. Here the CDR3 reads CASSVGASGVPPTNEQFF. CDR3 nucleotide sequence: TGTGCCAGCAGCGTAGGAGCTAGCGGGGTTCCTCCCACAAATGAGCAGTTCTTC.

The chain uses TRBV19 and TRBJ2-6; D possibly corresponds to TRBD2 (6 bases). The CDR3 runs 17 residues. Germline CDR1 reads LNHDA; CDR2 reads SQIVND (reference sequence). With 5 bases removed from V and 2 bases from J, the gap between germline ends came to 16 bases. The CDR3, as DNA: TGTGCCAGTAGTGAGATAGGACGGGGGACTGGGGCCAACGTCCTGACTTTC. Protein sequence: CASSEIGRGTGANVLTF.

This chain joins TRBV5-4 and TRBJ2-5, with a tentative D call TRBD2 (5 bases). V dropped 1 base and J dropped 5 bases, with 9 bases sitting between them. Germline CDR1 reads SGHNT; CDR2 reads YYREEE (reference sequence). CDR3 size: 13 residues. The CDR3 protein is CASSLNGKETQYF. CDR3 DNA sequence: TGTGCCAGCAGCTTGAACGGGAAGGAGACCCAGTACTTC.